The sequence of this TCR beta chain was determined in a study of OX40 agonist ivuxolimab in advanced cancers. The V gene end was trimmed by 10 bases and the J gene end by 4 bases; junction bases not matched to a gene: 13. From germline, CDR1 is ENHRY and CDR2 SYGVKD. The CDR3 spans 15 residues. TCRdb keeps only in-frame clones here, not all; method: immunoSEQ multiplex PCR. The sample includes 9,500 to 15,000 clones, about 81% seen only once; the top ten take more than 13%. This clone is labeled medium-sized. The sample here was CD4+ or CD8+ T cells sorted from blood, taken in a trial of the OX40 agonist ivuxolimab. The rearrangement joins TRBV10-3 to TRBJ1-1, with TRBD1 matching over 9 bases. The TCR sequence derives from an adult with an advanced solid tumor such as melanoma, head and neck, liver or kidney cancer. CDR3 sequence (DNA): TGTGCCACCTCACCAACAGACAGGGGGGCCACTGAAGCTTTCTTT. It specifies CATSPTDRGATEAFF.